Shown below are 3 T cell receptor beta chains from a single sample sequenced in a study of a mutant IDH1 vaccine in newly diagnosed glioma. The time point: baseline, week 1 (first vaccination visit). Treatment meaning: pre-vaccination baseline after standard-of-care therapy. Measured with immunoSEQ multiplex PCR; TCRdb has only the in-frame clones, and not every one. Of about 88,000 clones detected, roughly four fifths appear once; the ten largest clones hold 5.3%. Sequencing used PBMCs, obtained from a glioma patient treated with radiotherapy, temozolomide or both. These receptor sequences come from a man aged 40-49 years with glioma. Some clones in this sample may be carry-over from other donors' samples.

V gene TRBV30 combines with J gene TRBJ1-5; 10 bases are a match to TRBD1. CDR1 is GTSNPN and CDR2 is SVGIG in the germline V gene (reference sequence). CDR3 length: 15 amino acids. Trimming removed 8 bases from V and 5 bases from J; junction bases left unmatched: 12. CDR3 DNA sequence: TGTGCCCTTAACCGGGACAGGGGCCCCCATCAGCCCCAGCATTTT. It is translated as CALNRDRGPHQPQHF.

The CDR3 DNA reads as TGTGCCAGCAGTGACGATCCCGGGTCACTTTACGAGCAGTACTTC. This sequence encodes CASSDDPGSLYEQYF. The gene calls are TRBV2 and TRBJ2-7; D gene uncertain. Germline lookup yields CDR1 SNHLY and CDR2 FYNNEI. The CDR3 is 15 amino acids. V lost 3 bases and J lost 4, with 16 bases in between.

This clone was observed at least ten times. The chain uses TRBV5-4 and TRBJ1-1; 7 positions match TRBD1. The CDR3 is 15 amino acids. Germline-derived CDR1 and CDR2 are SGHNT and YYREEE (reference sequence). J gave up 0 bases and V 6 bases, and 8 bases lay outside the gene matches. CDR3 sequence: CASKSRDSMNTEAFF. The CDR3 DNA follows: TGTGCCAGCAAGTCCCGGGACAGCATGAACACTGAAGCTTTCTTT.